This record covers a single T cell receptor beta chain. What it binds is unknown. This CDR3 is built from 16 residues. Germline CDR1 and CDR2: SQVTM and ANQGSEA. V dropped 0 bases and J dropped 6; count of bases not matched to a gene: 7. This entry is derived from a study of T cell repertoires in cytomegalovirus infection. TCRdb re-analysed the reads in MiXCR, keeping a single row per CDR3 protein. The data contain some 800,000 distinct CDR3 sequences, about 33% of them singletons. This specimen consisted of cultured CD8+ T cells from PBMCs, obtained from culture after CMV antigen stimulation. This chain uses TRBV29-1 with TRBJ2-1; 11 positions agree with TRBD2. The clonotype originates from a human donor in good health (CMV status not recorded). Some clones in this sample may be carry-over from other donors' samples. The CDR3 nucleotides are TGCAGCGTTGAAGATCCGACTAGCGGGGTCCGCAATGAGCAGTTCTTC. This gives the protein CSVEDPTSGVRNEQFF.